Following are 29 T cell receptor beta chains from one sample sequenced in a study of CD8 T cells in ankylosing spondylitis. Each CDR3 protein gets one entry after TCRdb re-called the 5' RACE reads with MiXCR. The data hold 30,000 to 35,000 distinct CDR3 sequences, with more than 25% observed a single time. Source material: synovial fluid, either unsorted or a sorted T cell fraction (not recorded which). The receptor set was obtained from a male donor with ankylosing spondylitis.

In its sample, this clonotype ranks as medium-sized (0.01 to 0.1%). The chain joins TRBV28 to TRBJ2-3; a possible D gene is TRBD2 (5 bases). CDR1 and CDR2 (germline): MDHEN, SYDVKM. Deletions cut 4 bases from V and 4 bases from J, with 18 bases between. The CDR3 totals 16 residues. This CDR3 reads CASSSLPSARADTQYF. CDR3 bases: TGTGCCAGCAGTTCCCTCCCGAGCGCGAGGGCAGATACGCAGTATTTT.

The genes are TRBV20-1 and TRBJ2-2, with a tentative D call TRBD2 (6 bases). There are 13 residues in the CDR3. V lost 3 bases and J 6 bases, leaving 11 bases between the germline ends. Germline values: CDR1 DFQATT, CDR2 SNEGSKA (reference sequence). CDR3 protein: CSARSRESGELFF. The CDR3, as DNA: TGCAGTGCTAGGTCCCGGGAGTCCGGGGAGCTGTTTTTT.

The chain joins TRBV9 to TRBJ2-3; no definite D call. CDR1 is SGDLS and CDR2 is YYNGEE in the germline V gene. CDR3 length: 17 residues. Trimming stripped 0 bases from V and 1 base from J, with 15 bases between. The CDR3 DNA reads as TGTGCCAGCAGCGTAGATGATTGGGCTATGGGCACAGATACGCAGTATTTT. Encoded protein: CASSVDDWAMGTDTQYF.

CDR3: CAWSGGSGPYTF. The DNA for the CDR3 is TGTGCCTGGAGTGGGGGGTCAGGTCCCTACACCTTC. The gene calls are TRBV30 and TRBJ1-2; the D gene is possibly TRBD1 (5 bases). V lost 1 base and J lost 10, with 13 bases in between. The CDR3 has 12 residues. Germline V gives CDR1 GTSNPN, CDR2 SVGIG (reference sequence).

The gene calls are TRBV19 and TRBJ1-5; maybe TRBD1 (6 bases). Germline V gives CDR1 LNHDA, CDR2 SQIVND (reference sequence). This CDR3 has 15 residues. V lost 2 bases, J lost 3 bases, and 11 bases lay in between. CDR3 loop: CASSIWGANNQPQHF. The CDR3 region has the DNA TGTGCCAGTAGTATATGGGGGGCGAACAATCAGCCCCAGCATTTT.

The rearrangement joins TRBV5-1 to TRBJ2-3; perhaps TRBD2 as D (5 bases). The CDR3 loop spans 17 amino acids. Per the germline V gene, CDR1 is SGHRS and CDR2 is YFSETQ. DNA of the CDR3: TGCGTCAGTATCTGGAGTAAACCGGGGTCTCTGGGAGATACGCAGTATTTT. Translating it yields CVSIWSKPGSLGDTQYF. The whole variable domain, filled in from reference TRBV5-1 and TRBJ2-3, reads KAGVTQTPRYLIKTRGQQVTLSCSPISGHRSVSWYQQTPGQGLQFLFEYFSETQRNKGNFPGRFSGRQFSNSRSEMNVSTLELGDSALYLCVSIWSKPGSLGDTQYFGPGTRLTVL.

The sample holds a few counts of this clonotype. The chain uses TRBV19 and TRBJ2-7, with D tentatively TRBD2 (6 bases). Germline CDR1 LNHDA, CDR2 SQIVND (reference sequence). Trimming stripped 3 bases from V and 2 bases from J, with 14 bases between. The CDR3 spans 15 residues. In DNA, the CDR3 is TGTGCCAGTAGTATTGGGGGGACGGCGCCCTACGAGCAGTACTTC. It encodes CASSIGGTAPYEQYF.

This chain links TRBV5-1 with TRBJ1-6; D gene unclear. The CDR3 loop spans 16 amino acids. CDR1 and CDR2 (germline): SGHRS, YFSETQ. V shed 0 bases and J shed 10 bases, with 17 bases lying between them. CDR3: CASSLAGVGEGSPLHF. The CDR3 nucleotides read TGCGCCAGCAGCTTGGCCGGGGTGGGAGAAGGCTCACCCCTCCACTTT.

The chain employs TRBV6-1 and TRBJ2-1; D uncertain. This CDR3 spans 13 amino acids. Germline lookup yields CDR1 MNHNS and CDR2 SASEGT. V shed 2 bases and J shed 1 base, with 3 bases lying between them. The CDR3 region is CASSEQSYNEQFF. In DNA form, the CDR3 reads TGTGCCAGCAGTGAACAGTCCTACAATGAGCAGTTCTTC.

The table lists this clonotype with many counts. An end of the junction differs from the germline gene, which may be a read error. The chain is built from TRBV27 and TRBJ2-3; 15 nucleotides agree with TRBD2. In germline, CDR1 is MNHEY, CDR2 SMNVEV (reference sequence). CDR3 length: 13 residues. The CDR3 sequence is CASSLSGGTSGRF. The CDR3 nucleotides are TGTGCCAGCAGTTTATCCGGTGGGACTAGCGGGAGGTTT.

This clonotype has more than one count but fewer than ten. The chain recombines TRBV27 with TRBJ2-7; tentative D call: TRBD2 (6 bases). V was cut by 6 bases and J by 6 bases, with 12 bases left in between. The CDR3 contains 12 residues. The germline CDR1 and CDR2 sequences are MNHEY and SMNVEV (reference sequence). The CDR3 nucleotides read TGTGCCAGCAGGATTGGGGGGAGCGAGCAGTACTTC. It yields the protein CASRIGGSEQYF.

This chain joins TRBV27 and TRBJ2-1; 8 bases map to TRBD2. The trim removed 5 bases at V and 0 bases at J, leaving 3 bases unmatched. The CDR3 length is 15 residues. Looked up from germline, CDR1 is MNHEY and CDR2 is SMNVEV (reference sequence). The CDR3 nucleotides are TGTGCCAGCAGTCCCGGGACTAGCTCCTACAATGAGCAGTTCTTC. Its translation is CASSPGTSSYNEQFF.

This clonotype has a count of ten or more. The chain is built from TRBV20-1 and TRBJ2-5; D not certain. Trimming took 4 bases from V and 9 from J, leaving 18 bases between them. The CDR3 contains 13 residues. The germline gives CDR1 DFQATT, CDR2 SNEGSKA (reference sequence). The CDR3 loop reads CSAILGPGTAQYF. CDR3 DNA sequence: TGCAGTGCTATTCTGGGCCCTGGCACGGCCCAGTACTTC.

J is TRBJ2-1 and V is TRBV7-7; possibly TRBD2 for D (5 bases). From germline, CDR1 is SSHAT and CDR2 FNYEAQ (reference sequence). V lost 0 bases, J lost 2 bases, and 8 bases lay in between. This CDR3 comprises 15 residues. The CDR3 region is CASSLAPSTYNEQFF. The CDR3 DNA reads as TGTGCCAGCAGCTTAGCCCCTAGCACCTACAATGAGCAGTTCTTC.

Written as DNA, the CDR3 is TGTGCCAGCAGCTTAGAGATCCTGGGACGGACCATGAACACTGAAGCTTTCTTT. Protein sequence: CASSLEILGRTMNTEAFF. V gene TRBV11-2 combines with J gene TRBJ1-1; TRBD1 is a possible D gene (5 bases). This CDR3 is 18 amino acids long. Germline V CDR1 and CDR2: SGHAT, FQNNGV. V lost 0 bases, J lost 0 bases, and 17 bases lay in between.

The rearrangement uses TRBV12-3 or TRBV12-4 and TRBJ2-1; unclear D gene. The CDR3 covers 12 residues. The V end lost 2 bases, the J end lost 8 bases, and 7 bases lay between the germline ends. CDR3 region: CASSLPWDEQFF. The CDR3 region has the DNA TGTGCCAGCAGTTTACCCTGGGATGAGCAGTTCTTC.

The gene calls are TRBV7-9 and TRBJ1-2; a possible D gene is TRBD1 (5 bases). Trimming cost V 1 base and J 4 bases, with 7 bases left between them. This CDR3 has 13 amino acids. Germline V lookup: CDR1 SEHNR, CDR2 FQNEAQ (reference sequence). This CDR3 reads CASSLGQLYGYTF. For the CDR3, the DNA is TGTGCCAGCAGCTTAGGACAGCTCTATGGCTACACCTTC.

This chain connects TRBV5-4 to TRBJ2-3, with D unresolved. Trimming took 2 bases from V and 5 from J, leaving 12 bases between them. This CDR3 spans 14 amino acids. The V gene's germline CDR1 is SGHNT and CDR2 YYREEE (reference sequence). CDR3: CASSFGDTLDTQYF. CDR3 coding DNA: TGTGCCAGCAGCTTCGGCGATACCCTAGATACGCAGTATTTT.

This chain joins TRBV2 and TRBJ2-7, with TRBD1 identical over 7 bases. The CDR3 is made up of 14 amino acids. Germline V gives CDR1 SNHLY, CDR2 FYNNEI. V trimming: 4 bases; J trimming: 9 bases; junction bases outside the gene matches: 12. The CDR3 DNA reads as TGTGCCAGCAGTGGGTCGACAGGGAATTTAGGGCAGTACGTC. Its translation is CASSGSTGNLGQYV.

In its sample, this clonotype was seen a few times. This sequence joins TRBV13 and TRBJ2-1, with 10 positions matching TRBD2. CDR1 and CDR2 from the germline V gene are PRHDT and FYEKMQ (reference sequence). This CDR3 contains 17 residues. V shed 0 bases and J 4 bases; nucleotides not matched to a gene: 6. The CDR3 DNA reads TGTGCCAGCAGCTTAGGCCTAGGAGCGGGAGGGTACAATGAGCAGTTCTTC. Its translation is CASSLGLGAGGYNEQFF. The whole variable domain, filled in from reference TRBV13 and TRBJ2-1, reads AAGVIQSPRHLIKEKRETATLKCYPIPRHDTVYWYQQGPGQDPQFLISFYEKMQSDKGSIPDRFSAQQFSDYHSELNMSSLELGDSALYFCASSLGLGAGGYNEQFFGPGTRLTVL.

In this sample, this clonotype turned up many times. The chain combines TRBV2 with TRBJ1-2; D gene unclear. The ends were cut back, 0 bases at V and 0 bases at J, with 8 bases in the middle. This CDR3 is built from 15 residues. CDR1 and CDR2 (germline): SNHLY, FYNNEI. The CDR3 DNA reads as TGTGCCAGCAGTGAAGCGCTCGGAGCTAACTATGGCTACACCTTC. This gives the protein CASSEALGANYGYTF.

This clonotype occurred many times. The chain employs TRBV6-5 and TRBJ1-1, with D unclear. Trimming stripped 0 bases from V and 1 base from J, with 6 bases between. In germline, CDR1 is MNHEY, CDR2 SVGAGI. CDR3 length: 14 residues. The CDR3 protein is CASSYSSPNTEAFF. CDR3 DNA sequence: TGTGCCAGCAGTTACTCCAGCCCGAACACTGAAGCTTTCTTT.

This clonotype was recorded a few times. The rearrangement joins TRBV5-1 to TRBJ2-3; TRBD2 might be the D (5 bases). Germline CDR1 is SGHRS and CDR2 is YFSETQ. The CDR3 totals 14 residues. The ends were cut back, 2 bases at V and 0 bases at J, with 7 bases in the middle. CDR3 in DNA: TGCGCCAGCAGCTTTAGCGAGAGCACAGATACGCAGTATTTT. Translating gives CASSFSESTDTQYF.

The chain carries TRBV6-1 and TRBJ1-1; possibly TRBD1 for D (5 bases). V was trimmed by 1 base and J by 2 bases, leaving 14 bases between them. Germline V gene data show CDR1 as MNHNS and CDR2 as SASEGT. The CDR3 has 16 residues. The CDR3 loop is CASSEVSGGGNTEAFF. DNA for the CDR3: TGTGCCAGCAGTGAAGTCTCGGGCGGGGGTAACACTGAAGCTTTCTTT.

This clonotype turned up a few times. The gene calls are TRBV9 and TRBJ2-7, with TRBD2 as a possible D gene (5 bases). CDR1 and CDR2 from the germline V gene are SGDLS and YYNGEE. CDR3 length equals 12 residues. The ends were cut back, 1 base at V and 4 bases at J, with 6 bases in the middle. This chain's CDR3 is CASSVWEYEQYF. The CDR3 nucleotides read TGTGCCAGCAGCGTATGGGAGTACGAGCAGTACTTC.

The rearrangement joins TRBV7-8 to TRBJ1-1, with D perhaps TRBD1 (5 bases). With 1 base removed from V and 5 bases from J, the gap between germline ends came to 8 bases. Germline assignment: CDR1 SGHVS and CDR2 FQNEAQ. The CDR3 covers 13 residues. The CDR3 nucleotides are TGTGCCAGCAGCTTAGGGGGCGGTACTGAAGCTTTCTTT. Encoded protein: CASSLGGGTEAFF.

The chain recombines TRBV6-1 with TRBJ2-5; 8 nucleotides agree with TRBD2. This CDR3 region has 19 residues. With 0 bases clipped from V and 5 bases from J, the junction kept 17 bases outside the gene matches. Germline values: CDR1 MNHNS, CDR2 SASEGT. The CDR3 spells CASSEAPGRAAGEKETQYF. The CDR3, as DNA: TGTGCCAGCAGTGAAGCGCCCGGCCGGGCAGCGGGAGAAAAGGAGACCCAGTACTTC.

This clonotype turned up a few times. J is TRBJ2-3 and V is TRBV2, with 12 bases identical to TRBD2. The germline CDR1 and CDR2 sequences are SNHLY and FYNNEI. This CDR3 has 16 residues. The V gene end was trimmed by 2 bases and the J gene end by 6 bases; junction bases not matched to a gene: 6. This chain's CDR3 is CASSETMTSGSDTQYF. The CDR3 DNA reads TGTGCCAGCAGTGAAACCATGACTAGCGGGAGTGATACGCAGTATTTT.

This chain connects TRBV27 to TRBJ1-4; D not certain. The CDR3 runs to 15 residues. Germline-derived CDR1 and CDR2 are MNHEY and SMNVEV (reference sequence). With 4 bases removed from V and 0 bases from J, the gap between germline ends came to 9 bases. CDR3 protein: CASSSTGSTNEKLFF. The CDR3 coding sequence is TGTGCCAGCAGTTCCACTGGGTCAACTAATGAAAAACTGTTTTTT.